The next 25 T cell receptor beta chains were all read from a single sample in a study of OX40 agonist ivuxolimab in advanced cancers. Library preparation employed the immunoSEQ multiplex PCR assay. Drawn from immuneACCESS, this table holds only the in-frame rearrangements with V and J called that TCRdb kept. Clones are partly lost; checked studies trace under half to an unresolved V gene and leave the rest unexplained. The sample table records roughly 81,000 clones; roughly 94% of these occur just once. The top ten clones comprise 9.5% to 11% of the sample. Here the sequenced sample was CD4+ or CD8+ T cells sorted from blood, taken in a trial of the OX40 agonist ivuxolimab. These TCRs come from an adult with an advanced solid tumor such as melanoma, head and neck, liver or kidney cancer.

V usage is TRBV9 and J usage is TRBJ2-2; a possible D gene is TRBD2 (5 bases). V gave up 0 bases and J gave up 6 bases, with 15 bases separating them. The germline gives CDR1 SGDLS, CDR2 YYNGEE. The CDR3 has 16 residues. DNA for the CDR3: TGTGCCAGCAGCGTAGCTCGTGGGAGTACCCCCGGGGAGCTGTTTTTT. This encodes CASSVARGSTPGELFF.

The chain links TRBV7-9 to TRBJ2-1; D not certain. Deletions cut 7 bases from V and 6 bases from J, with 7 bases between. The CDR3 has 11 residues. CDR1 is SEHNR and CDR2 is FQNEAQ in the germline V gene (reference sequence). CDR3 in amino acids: CASMRINEQFF. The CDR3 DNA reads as TGTGCCAGCATGCGCATCAATGAGCAGTTCTTC. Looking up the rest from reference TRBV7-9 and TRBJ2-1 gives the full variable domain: DTGVSQNPRHKITKRGQNVTFRCDPISEHNRLYWYRQTLGQGPEFLTYFQNEAQLEKSRLLSDRFSAERPKGSFSTLEIQRTEQGDSAMYLCASMRINEQFFGPGTRLTVL.

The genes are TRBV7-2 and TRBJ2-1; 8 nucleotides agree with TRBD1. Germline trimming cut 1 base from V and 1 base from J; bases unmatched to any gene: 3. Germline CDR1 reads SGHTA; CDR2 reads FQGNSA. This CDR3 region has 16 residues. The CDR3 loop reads CASSLGGTGSYNEQFF. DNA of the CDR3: TGTGCCAGCAGCTTAGGAGGGACAGGTTCCTACAATGAGCAGTTCTTC. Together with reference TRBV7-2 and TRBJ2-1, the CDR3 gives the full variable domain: GAGVSQSPSNKVTEKGKDVELRCDPISGHTALYWYRQSLGQGLEFLIYFQGNSAPDKSGLPSDRFSAERTGGSVSTLTIQRTQQEDSAVYLCASSLGGTGSYNEQFFGPGTRLTVL.

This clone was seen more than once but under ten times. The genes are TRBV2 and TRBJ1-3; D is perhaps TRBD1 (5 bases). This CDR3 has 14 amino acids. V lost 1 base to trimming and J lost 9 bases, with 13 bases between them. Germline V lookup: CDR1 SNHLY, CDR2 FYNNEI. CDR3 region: CASSEGGAGGTIYF. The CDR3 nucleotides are TGTGCCAGCAGTGAAGGTGGAGCCGGGGGCACCATATATTTT.

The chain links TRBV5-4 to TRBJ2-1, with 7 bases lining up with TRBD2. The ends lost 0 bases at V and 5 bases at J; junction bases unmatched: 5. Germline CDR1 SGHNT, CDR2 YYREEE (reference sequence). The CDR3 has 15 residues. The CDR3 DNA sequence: TGTGCCAGCAGCTTGGTTGGGCTAGCGGACAATGAGCAGTTCTTC. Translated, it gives CASSLVGLADNEQFF.

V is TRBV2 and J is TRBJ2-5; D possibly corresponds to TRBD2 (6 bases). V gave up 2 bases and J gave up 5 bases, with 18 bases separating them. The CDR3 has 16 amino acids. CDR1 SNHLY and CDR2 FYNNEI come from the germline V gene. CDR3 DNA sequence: TGTGCCAGCAGTGAAATGACTAGAGAACGGGGGGAGACCCAGTACTTC. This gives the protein CASSEMTRERGETQYF. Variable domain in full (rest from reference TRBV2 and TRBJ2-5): EPEVTQTPSHQVTQMGQEVILRCVPISNHLYFYWYRQILGQKVEFLVSFYNNEISEKSEIFDDQFSVERPDGSNFTLKIRSTKLEDSAMYFCASSEMTRERGETQYFGPGTRLLVL.

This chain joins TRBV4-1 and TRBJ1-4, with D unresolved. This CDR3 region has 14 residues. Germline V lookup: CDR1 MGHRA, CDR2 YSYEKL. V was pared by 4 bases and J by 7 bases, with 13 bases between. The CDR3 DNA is TGCGCCAGCAGCCCTACTGGTGGAACTGAAAAACTGTTTTTT. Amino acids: CASSPTGGTEKLFF.

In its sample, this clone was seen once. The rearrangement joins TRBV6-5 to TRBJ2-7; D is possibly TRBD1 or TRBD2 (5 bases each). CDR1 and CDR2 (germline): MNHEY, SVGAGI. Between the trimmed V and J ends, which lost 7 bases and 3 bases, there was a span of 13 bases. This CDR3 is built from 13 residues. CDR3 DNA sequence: TGTGCCAGCACCGCAGGGCGGGTCTACGAGCAGTACTTC. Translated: CASTAGRVYEQYF.

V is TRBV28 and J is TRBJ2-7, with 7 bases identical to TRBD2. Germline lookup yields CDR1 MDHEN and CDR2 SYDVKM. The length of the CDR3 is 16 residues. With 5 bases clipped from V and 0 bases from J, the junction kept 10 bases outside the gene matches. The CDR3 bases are TGTGCCAGCAGTGGGACTACCTATTTAATCTCCTACGAGCAGTACTTC. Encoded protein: CASSGTTYLISYEQYF.

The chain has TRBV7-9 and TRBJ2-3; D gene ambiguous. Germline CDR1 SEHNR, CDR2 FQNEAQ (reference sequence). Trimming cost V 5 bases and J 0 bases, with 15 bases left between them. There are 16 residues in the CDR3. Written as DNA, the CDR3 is TGTGCCAGCAGCGCGTTTTCTACCATCAGCACAGATACGCAGTATTTT. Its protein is CASSAFSTISTDTQYF.

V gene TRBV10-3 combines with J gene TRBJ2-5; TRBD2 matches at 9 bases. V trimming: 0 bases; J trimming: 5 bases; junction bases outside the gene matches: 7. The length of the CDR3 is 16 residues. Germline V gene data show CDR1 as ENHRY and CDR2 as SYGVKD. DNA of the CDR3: TGTGCCATCAGTGAGTCAATGGGACTAGCTATGGAGACCCAGTACTTC. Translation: CAISESMGLAMETQYF.

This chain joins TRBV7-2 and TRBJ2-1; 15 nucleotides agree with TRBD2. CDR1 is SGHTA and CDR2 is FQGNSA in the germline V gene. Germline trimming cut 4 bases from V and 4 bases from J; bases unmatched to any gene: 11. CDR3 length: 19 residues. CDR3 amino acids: CASSSLSRTSGRVYNEQFF. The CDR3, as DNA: TGTGCCAGCAGCTCCTTATCCCGGACTAGCGGGAGGGTATACAATGAGCAGTTCTTC. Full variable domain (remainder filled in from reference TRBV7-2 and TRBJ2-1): GAGVSQSPSNKVTEKGKDVELRCDPISGHTALYWYRQSLGQGLEFLIYFQGNSAPDKSGLPSDRFSAERTGGSVSTLTIQRTQQEDSAVYLCASSSLSRTSGRVYNEQFFGPGTRLTVL.

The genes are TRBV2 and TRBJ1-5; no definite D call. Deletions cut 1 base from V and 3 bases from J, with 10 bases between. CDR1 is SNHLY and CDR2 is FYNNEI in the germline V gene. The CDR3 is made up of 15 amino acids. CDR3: CASSEGPGLNQPQHF. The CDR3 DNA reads TGTGCCAGCAGTGAAGGCCCGGGCCTCAATCAGCCCCAGCATTTT.

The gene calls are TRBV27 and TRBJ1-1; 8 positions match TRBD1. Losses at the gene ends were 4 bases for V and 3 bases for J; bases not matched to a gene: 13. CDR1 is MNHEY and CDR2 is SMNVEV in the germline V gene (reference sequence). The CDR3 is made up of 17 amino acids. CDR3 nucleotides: TGTGCCAGCAGTTCCCGACAGGGGTGGGGACTGGACACTGAAGCTTTCTTT. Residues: CASSSRQGWGLDTEAFF.

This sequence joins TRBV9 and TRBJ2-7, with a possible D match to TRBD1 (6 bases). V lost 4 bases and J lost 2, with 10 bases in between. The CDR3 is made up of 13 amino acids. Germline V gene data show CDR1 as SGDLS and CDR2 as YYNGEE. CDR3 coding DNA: TGTGCCAGCAGCCGAGGGGGAGCCTACGAGCAGTACTTC. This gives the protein CASSRGGAYEQYF.

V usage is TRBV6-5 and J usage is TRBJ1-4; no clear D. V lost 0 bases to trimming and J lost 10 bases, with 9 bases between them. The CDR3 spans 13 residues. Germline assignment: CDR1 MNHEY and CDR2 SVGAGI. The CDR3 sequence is CASSYSSGGKLFF. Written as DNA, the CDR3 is TGTGCCAGCAGTTACTCTTCAGGCGGAAAACTGTTTTTT.

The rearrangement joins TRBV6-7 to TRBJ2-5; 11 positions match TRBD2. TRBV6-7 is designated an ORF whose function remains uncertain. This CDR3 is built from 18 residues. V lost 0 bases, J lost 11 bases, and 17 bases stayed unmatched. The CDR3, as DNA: TGTGCCAGCAGTTACTCAAAACTAGCGGGGGAGGATCCGTGGGTTCAGTACTTC. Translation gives CASSYSKLAGEDPWVQYF.

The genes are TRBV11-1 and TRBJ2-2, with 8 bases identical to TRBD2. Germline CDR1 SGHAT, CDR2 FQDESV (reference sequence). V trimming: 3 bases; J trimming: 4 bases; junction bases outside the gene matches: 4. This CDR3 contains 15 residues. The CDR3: CASSLVAGSTGELFF. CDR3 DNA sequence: TGTGCCAGCAGCTTGGTAGCGGGGAGCACCGGGGAGCTGTTTTTT.

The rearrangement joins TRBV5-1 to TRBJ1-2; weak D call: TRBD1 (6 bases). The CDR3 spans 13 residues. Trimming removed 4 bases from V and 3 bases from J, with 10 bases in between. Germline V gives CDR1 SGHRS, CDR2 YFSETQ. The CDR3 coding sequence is TGCGCCAGCAGCCCGGGACAAGACTATGGCTACACCTTC. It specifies CASSPGQDYGYTF.

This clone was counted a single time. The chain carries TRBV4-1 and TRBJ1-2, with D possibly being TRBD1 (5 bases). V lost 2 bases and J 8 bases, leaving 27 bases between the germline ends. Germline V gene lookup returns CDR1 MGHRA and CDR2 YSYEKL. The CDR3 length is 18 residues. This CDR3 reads CASSQYPSSGAGGEGYTF. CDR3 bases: TGCGCCAGCAGCCAATATCCTTCGTCCGGGGCCGGAGGAGAGGGCTACACCTTC.

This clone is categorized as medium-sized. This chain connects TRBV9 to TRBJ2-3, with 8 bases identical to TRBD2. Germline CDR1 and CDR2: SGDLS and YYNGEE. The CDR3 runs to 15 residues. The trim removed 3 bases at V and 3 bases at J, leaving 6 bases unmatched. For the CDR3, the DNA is TGTGCCAGCAGCGGAACCGGGACTAGTACAGATACGCAGTATTTT. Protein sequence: CASSGTGTSTDTQYF.

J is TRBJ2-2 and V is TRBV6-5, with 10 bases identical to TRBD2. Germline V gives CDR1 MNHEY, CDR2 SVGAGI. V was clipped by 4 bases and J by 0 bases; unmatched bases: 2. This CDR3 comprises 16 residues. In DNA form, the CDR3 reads TGTGCCAGCAGTTTAACTAGCGGGACGAACACCGGGGAGCTGTTTTTT. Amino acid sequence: CASSLTSGTNTGELFF.

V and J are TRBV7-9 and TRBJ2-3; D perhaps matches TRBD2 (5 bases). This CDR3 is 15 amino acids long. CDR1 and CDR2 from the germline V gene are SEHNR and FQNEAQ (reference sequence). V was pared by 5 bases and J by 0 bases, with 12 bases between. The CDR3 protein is CASSPWTSSTDTQYF. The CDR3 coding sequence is TGTGCCAGCAGCCCTTGGACTTCTAGCACAGATACGCAGTATTTT.

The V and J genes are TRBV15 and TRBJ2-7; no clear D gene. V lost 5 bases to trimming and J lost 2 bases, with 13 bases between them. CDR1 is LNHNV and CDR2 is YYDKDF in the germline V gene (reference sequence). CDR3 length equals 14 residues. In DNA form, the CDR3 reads TGTGCCACCAGCGGGCTGGCAGAGACCTACGAGCAGTACTTC. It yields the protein CATSGLAETYEQYF.

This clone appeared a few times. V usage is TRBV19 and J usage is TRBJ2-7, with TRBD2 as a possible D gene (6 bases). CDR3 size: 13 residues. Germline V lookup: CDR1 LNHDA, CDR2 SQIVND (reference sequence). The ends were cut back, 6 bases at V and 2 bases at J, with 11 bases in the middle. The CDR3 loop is CASSMGGPYEQYF. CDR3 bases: TGTGCCAGTAGCATGGGGGGTCCCTACGAGCAGTACTTC.